What follows describes a single T cell receptor (beta chain). Antigen specificity is unknown. The study ran its PCR with 60 Vbeta and 13 Jbeta primers. The repertoire was sequenced with immunoSEQ multiplex PCR; TCRdb's copy has only in-frame clones and lacks some. Here the sample spans 29,000 or so clones, approximately 62% being singletons. Those who donated were healthy bone marrow donors. Germline trimming cut 0 bases from V and 5 bases from J; bases unmatched to any gene: 11. This CDR3 is built from 17 residues. Germline V gives CDR1 SGDLS, CDR2 YYNGEE. This sample is drawn from a study of cytomegalovirus exposure and HLA in healthy donors. On the study more broadly: The Caucasian-associated ancestry cluster held over 80% of more than 350 genotyped donors. Study results and caveats: For most TCR beta V segments, an earlier analysis put the productive rate at about 87% or about 30% of the time. Listed as cytomegalovirus-associated were around 160 TCR beta chains.

This receptor was obtained from a male donor in good health and CMV-seropositive. The chain employs TRBV9 and TRBJ2-3, with 8 bases that match TRBD2. Sequencing was carried out using PBMCs. CDR3 amino acids: CASSVGASGWVEDTQYF. Here the CDR3 DNA reads TGTGCCAGCAGCGTAGGGGCTAGCGGGTGGGTTGAAGATACGCAGTATTTT.